This T cell receptor beta chain was observed in a study of CD8+CD57+ T cells in acquired aplastic anemia. General observations from the study: The study identified roughly 31 CD8+ CDR3 sequences shared by patients and controls. CD8+ Simpson's diversity showed no significant patient-control difference.

In regard to this clonotype: Its specificity is unknown.

Genomic DNA templated the TCR beta VDJ and CDR3 profiling. Using its own MiXCR run on the reads, TCRdb lists one record per CDR3 protein. The profile shows around 140,000 distinct CDR3 sequences, less than 45% of them singletons. The V gene's germline CDR1 is SGHRS and CDR2 YFSETQ. Trimming left V 0 bases short and J 4 bases short, with 14 bases between. This CDR3 contains 16 residues. The sequenced sample consisted of sorted CD4+, CD8+, or CD8+CD57+ T cells (not recorded which) from PBMCs. This receptor was identified in a human donor in good health, serving as a control. This rearrangement joins TRBV5-1 to TRBJ2-1; TRBD2 might be the D (6 bases). CDR3 in DNA: TGCGCCAGCAGCTTGGAGGGGAGCGGGCCATACAATGAGCAGTTCTTC. Protein product: CASSLEGSGPYNEQFF.